The following is a T cell receptor beta chain sequence with its context. With random hexamers, reverse transcription was performed on about 0.5 to 1 ug of RNA. The immunoSEQ assay covered 54 Vbeta and 13 Jbeta segments for CDR3. Via MiXCR, TCRdb re-called the immunoSEQ multiplex PCR reads, giving one row per CDR3 protein. The sample lists under 200,000 distinct CDR3 sequences; around 95% were seen once. These data come from a study of CD8 T cells in Susac syndrome. The V gene's germline CDR1 is MNHEY and CDR2 SVGEGT. The length of the CDR3 is 17 residues. V lost 3 bases, J lost 0 bases, and 15 bases lay in between. The study sequenced TCR beta in blood CD8+ and CD4+ T cells.

Sequencing used CD4+ T cells from PBMCs. The sequence was obtained from a human donor with Susac syndrome. The chain couples TRBV6-2 or TRBV6-3 to TRBJ1-5; D not resolved. CDR3 loop: CASSYGYKGDSNQPQHF. CDR3 DNA: TGTGCCAGCAGTTATGGATACAAGGGCGATAGCAATCAGCCCCAGCATTTT.